The entry below describes one T cell receptor beta chain. Its specificity is unknown. This record belongs to a study of response to subunit inactivated influenza vaccine. Notes on the study in general: Authors suggested each seasonal flu vaccination may recruit only limited numbers of new T cells.

Using its own MiXCR run on the RT-PCR reads, TCRdb lists one record per CDR3 protein. The sample lists approximately 290,000 distinct CDR3 sequences; about 20% were seen once. This CDR3 is built from 14 residues. The V end lost 3 bases, the J end lost 8 bases, and 14 bases lay between the germline ends. From germline, CDR1 is SGHRS and CDR2 YFSETQ. This sample comprised PBMCs from blood, obtained about 20 months after vaccination. The TCR sequence derives from a man between 50 and 69 years old who received an inactivated influenza vaccine. This chain uses TRBV5-1 with TRBJ1-4, with D perhaps matching TRBD1 (5 bases). DNA for the CDR3: TGCGCCAGCAGCTGGGGCCCTAGAGAAGAAAAACTGTTTTTT. It is translated as CASSWGPREEKLFF.